This T cell receptor (beta chain) was found in a study of OX40 agonist ivuxolimab in advanced cancers. Regarding the complete study: Ivuxolimab was an agonistic, fully human IgG2 monoclonal antibody directed against OX40 (CD134), a costimulatory receptor. The point of sequencing TCRbeta in the periphery was to test whether ivuxolimab changed TCR sequence diversity and drove clonal T-cell expansion. Intravenous ivuxolimab was administered to patients every 2 weeks at six dose levels: 0.01, 0.1, 0.3, 1.5, 3 and 10 mg/kg. Three dose-escalation patients achieved partial responses, one with hepatocellular carcinoma and two with cutaneous melanoma. In the dose-escalation cohort, 70% to 85% of patients were male, and the mean age was roughly 60 years with a range of roughly 23 to 90. Prior anti-PD-1, anti-PD-L1 or anti-CTLA-4 therapy was permitted, and 30% to 45% of dose-escalation patients had received checkpoint inhibitors. Of the approximately 54 dose-escalation patients, hepatocellular carcinoma was present in approximately 20, melanoma in approximately 15, renal cell carcinoma in 9 and head and neck cancer in 9. The paper reports the monotherapy dose-escalation portion (N of about 50 patients) of the phase I ivuxolimab trial.

Patients with a history of autoimmune disease or receiving systemic immunosuppression were excluded from the trial. In every dose cohort, peripheral blood was drawn for TCR sequencing at baseline, cycle 4 day 1, and cycle 7 day 1. The samples were drawn from a first-in-human, open-label, multicenter phase I dose-escalation trial of ivuxolimab. Adults with locally advanced or metastatic head and neck squamous cell, hepatocellular, melanoma or renal cell carcinoma were enrolled in the trial. Before TCR sequencing, CD4+ and CD8+ T cells were separately sorted from peripheral blood. What the research found in general, with its limitations: Partial responders in the 0.1-3.0 mg/kg groups had among the lowest normalized peripheral clonal expansion, especially among CD8+ T cells. The antigen specificity of the peripheral T cells that underwent clonal expansion was not determined. After ivuxolimab, CD8+ T cells had more expanded clones than CD4+ T cells on average. Clonal expansion of both CD4+ and CD8+ blood T cells was observed from baseline to week 6 at doses 0.1 to 3.0 mg/kg. Low levels of normalized T-cell clonal expansion were also seen in some patients who did not respond.

With regard to this clone: Its recognized antigen is unknown. Within one base of it there is no much larger clone, and no base qualities were kept.

To sequence the TCRbeta CDR3 region, genomic DNA was isolated from the sorted cells. The immunoSEQ Assay was used for sequencing of TCRbeta CDR3 regions. This immuneACCESS table, as held by TCRdb, lists in-frame sequences with V and J called but not all clones. Of the missing ones, under half trace to an unresolved V gene in checked studies; the others have no known cause. Across this sample there are more than 55,000 clones, with approximately 85% seen only once. Approximately 5.4% of the sample is in the top ten clones. The germline V gene encodes CDR1 SQVTM and CDR2 ANQGSEA. The cysteine opens and the phenylalanine closes a CDR3 of 15 amino acids. Only CDR3 DNA is held: 45 bases, read in frame from base 1. The germline V end is reduced by 7 bases and the J end by 1 base; junction bases left unmatched: 9.

The chain is assembled from TRBV29-1 and TRBJ2-2; 7 of the junction bases match TRBD2. The sample was CD4+ or CD8+ T cells sorted from blood, taken in a trial of the OX40 agonist ivuxolimab. This clonotype originated in an adult with an advanced solid tumor such as melanoma, head and neck, liver or kidney cancer. At the DNA level, the sequence is TGCAGCGCCCGGGAGGCCTCCTTGAACACCGGGGAGCTGTTTTTT. This is translated as CSAREASLNTGELFF.